One sample yielded the 30 T cell receptor beta chains listed below, sequenced in a study of T-cell memory formation after mild COVID-19. One entry per CDR3 protein, called by TCRdb with MiXCR from the 5' RACE reads. Here the sample spans 250,000 or so distinct CDR3 sequences, 9.4% being singletons. Specimen: PBMCs or a T cell subset sorted from them (not recorded which). The origin of the receptors is a man younger than 35 who had mild COVID-19 (a few samples of this study predate the infection). Cell type and time point are not known.

This clonotype occurred many times. The junction shows a germline mismatch at one end, possibly a read error. The rearrangement links TRBV5-1 to TRBJ2-7; D is possibly TRBD1 (5 bases). The length of the CDR3 is 18 residues. Looked up from germline, CDR1 is SGHRS and CDR2 is YFSETQ. CDR3 sequence reads: CASSMGLWGELVSDEQYF. In nucleotides, the CDR3 is TGCGCCAGCAGCATGGGTCTCTGGGGCGAGCTAGTCTCCGACGAGCAGTACTTC.

This clonotype showed up just a few times. The CDR3 spells CASLGRGLGNEQFF. In DNA form, the CDR3 reads TGTGCCAGCTTGGGGAGGGGGCTTGGAAATGAGCAGTTCTTC. The chain carries TRBV12-3 or TRBV12-4 and TRBJ2-1; D is tentatively TRBD1 or TRBD2 (7 bases each). CDR3 length equals 14 residues. Trimming stripped 8 bases from V and 7 bases from J, with 18 bases between.

This clonotype was picked up a small number of times. This chain connects TRBV12-3 or TRBV12-4 to TRBJ2-7, with 9 bases matching TRBD1. This CDR3 has 15 amino acids. Losses at the gene ends were 2 bases for V and 3 bases for J; bases not matched to a gene: 5. CDR3 in amino acids: CASSLTGQGRYEQYF. The CDR3 coding sequence is TGTGCCAGCAGTTTAACGGGACAGGGACGCTACGAGCAGTACTTC.

The chain uses TRBV27 and TRBJ2-2; unclear D gene. The CDR3 covers 15 residues. CDR1 and CDR2 (germline): MNHEY, SMNVEV (reference sequence). V was pared by 3 bases and J by 4 bases, with 12 bases between. The CDR3: CASSFLNRPTGELFF. The CDR3 bases are TGTGCCAGCAGTTTTTTGAACAGACCCACCGGGGAGCTGTTTTTT.

There are a few counts of this clonotype. This chain joins TRBV12-3 or TRBV12-4 and TRBJ2-1, with 12 bases matching TRBD1. The CDR3 length is 15 residues. V dropped 5 bases and J dropped 6; count of bases not matched to a gene: 5. The CDR3 here is CASSPPGQGANEQFF. The CDR3, as DNA: TGTGCCAGCAGTCCTCCGGGACAGGGGGCCAATGAGCAGTTCTTC.

The chain has TRBV7-9 and TRBJ2-1, with TRBD2 matching over 11 bases. This CDR3 comprises 15 residues. Germline V gene lookup returns CDR1 SEHNR and CDR2 FQNEAQ (reference sequence). V trimming: 6 bases; J trimming: 6 bases; junction bases outside the gene matches: 7. Here the CDR3 reads CASSALAGGVNEQFF. CDR3 nucleotide sequence: TGTGCCAGCAGTGCTCTAGCGGGGGGCGTCAATGAGCAGTTCTTC.

This clonotype was counted only a few times. CDR3 in DNA: TGTGCCAGCACCCTACAGGGTAACACTGAAGCTTTCTTT. Translation gives CASTLQGNTEAFF. V gene TRBV6-5 combines with J gene TRBJ1-1, with D perhaps matching TRBD1 (6 bases). Per the germline V gene, CDR1 is MNHEY and CDR2 is SVGAGI. The CDR3 is made up of 13 amino acids. With 7 bases removed from V and 2 bases from J, the gap between germline ends came to 11 bases.

This clonotype was seen a few times. The V gene is TRBV7-2, the J gene TRBJ1-5; D is unclear. CDR1 and CDR2 (germline): SGHTA, FQGNSA. This CDR3 spans 17 amino acids. Deletions cut 5 bases from V and 1 base from J, with 18 bases between. The DNA of the CDR3 is TGTGCCAGCAGCCCCGGAGGTTGGATTACGAGCAATCAGCCCCAGCATTTT. Translation: CASSPGGWITSNQPQHF.

V usage is TRBV5-1 and J usage is TRBJ2-3; 8 bases fit TRBD2. This CDR3 comprises 15 residues. The V gene's germline CDR1 is SGHRS and CDR2 YFSETQ. The trim removed 0 bases at V and 9 bases at J, leaving 9 bases unmatched. DNA for the CDR3: TGCGCCAGCAGCTTGGCCAGGCGGGGGGATGCGACGCAGTATTTT. It encodes CASSLARRGDATQYF.

The rearrangement links TRBV18 to TRBJ2-2; D is possibly TRBD1 (6 bases). The ends were cut back, 3 bases at V and 4 bases at J, with 15 bases in the middle. CDR1 KGHSH and CDR2 LQKENI come from the germline V gene. The CDR3 runs 16 residues. CDR3 DNA sequence: TGTGCCAGCTCACCCCAACCGACAGGATCCACCGGGGAGCTGTTTTTT. Residues: CASSPQPTGSTGELFF.

In its sample, this clonotype was seen a few times. This chain links TRBV6-2 or TRBV6-3 with TRBJ1-1; no clear D gene. This CDR3 has 13 amino acids. V was shortened by 4 bases and J by 4 bases, with 10 bases between the two germline ends. Germline loops: CDR1 MNHEY, CDR2 SVGEGT. DNA of the CDR3: TGTGCCAGCAGTTTTCAGGATGGCACTGAAGCTTTCTTT. This codes for CASSFQDGTEAFF.

The chain combines TRBV5-1 with TRBJ2-1, with 7 positions matching TRBD1. Unmatched junction bases numbered 8, after V lost 8 bases and J lost 0 bases. Germline assignment: CDR1 SGHRS and CDR2 YFSETQ. The CDR3 consists of 15 residues. The CDR3 loop is CASEQQGLSYNEQFF. The CDR3 DNA reads TGCGCCAGTGAGCAACAGGGGCTCTCCTACAATGAGCAGTTCTTC.

This clonotype came up a few times. The V and J genes are TRBV12-3 or TRBV12-4 and TRBJ2-3; D uncertain. The V and J ends lost 1 base and 1 base respectively, with 9 bases between them. The CDR3 totals 15 residues. Here the CDR3 reads CASSLGQLRTDTQYF. The CDR3 nucleotides read TGTGCCAGCAGTTTAGGCCAATTACGCACAGATACGCAGTATTTT.

The genes are TRBV12-3 or TRBV12-4 and TRBJ1-6; possibly TRBD1 for D (5 bases). Trimming removed 5 bases from V and 10 bases from J, with 15 bases in between. The CDR3 is 14 amino acids. This chain's CDR3 is CASSRAAGGSPLHF. CDR3 DNA sequence: TGTGCCAGCAGTAGGGCCGCTGGGGGATCACCCCTCCACTTT.

The gene calls are TRBV7-2 and TRBJ2-5; TRBD2 is a possible D gene (6 bases). Germline-derived CDR1 and CDR2 are SGHTA and FQGNSA. This CDR3 has 15 residues. Trimming removed 0 bases at V and 7 bases at J, with 15 bases between. CDR3 coding DNA: TGTGCCAGCAGCTTAGCGGCATTGATGGAGGGGACCCAGTACTTC. This gives the protein CASSLAALMEGTQYF.

This clonotype showed up many times. This chain connects TRBV20-1 to TRBJ2-1; TRBD2 aligns across 11 bases. The V gene end was trimmed by 7 bases and the J gene end by 2 bases; junction bases not matched to a gene: 4. This CDR3 is built from 14 residues. CDR1 is DFQATT, CDR2 SNEGSKA, per germline (reference sequence). CDR3 loop: CSVLSGGAYNEQFF. Here the CDR3 DNA reads TGCAGTGTTCTTAGCGGGGGGGCCTACAATGAGCAGTTCTTC.

This clonotype has at least ten counts. The V gene is TRBV12-3 or TRBV12-4, the J gene TRBJ1-2; the match to TRBD1 covers 7 bases. With V trimmed by 5 bases and J by 4 bases, 10 bases remained unmatched. The CDR3 contains 15 residues. For the CDR3, the DNA is TGTGCCAGCAGTACAAGACAGGGAGGTAGCTATGGCTACACCTTC. It translates to CASSTRQGGSYGYTF.

The chain carries TRBV15 and TRBJ2-7; D gene unclear. Trimming stripped 7 bases from V and 6 bases from J, with 10 bases between. The germline V gene encodes CDR1 LNHNV and CDR2 YYDKDF (reference sequence). This CDR3 region has 11 residues. For the CDR3, the DNA is TGTGCCACCACGTTCCGGTTCGAGCAGTACGTC. This codes for CATTFRFEQYV.

This clonotype was found many times. This rearrangement joins TRBV5-1 to TRBJ2-5; TRBD2 might be the D (6 bases). From germline, CDR1 is SGHRS and CDR2 YFSETQ. The CDR3 loop spans 14 amino acids. Trimming stripped 5 bases from V and 1 base from J, with 12 bases between. As DNA, the CDR3 is TGCGCCAGCAGTTTTTACGGGGGCCAAGAGACCCAGTACTTC. Amino acids: CASSFYGGQETQYF. The whole variable domain, remainder taken from reference TRBV5-1 and TRBJ2-5, is KAGVTQTPRYLIKTRGQQVTLSCSPISGHRSVSWYQQTPGQGLQFLFEYFSETQRNKGNFPGRFSGRQFSNSRSEMNVSTLELGDSALYLCASSFYGGQETQYFGPGTRLLVL.

This clonotype was picked up a small number of times. This sequence joins TRBV7-2 and TRBJ2-1, with a weak D call TRBD2 (7 bases). Germline loops: CDR1 SGHTA, CDR2 FQGNSA. The V end lost 5 bases, the J end lost 9 bases, and 17 bases lay between the germline ends. This CDR3 spans 14 amino acids. The CDR3 nucleotides read TGTGCCAGCAGCGAGACACGGGGGGCGGGTGAGCAGTTCTTC. It codes for CASSETRGAGEQFF.

This clonotype was seen a handful of times. V is TRBV2 and J is TRBJ2-7; D is perhaps TRBD1 (6 bases). The CDR3 extends over 15 amino acids. Germline-derived CDR1 and CDR2 are SNHLY and FYNNEI. The germline V and J ends were trimmed by 5 bases and 0 bases, with 14 bases remaining between them. In nucleotides, the CDR3 is TGTGCCAGCAGTTCGCCCGGACAGAGCTCCTACGAGCAGTACTTC. Translating it yields CASSSPGQSSYEQYF.

This clonotype came up a few times. The rearrangement uses TRBV11-2 and TRBJ1-2; no firm D call. The CDR3 runs to 15 residues. V lost 5 bases and J 0 bases, leaving 13 bases between the germline ends. Germline V lookup: CDR1 SGHAT, CDR2 FQNNGV. The CDR3 loop is CASSPSRSSNYGYTF. The CDR3, as DNA: TGTGCCAGCAGCCCCAGTCGGTCGTCTAACTATGGCTACACCTTC. Combining the CDR3 with reference TRBV11-2 and TRBJ1-2 gives the whole variable domain EAGVAQSPRYKIIEKRQSVAFWCNPISGHATLYWYQQILGQGPKLLIQFQNNGVVDDSQLPKDRFSAERLKGVDSTLKIQPAKLEDSAVYLCASSPSRSSNYGYTFGSGTRLTVV.

The J gene is TRBJ2-3, the V gene TRBV11-2; TRBD2 agrees at 12 bases. CDR3 length: 17 amino acids. V lost 0 bases and J lost 4; bases outside the gene matches: 5. Germline V gene lookup returns CDR1 SGHAT and CDR2 FQNNGV. In nucleotides, the CDR3 is TGTGCCAGCAGCTTAGATCGGGCTAGCGGGGGGGCAGATACGCAGTATTTT. This translates into CASSLDRASGGADTQYF. The variable domain in full, with the rest retrieved from reference TRBV11-2 and TRBJ2-3, is EAGVAQSPRYKIIEKRQSVAFWCNPISGHATLYWYQQILGQGPKLLIQFQNNGVVDDSQLPKDRFSAERLKGVDSTLKIQPAKLEDSAVYLCASSLDRASGGADTQYFGPGTRLTVL.

J is TRBJ1-2 and V is TRBV21-1; TRBD1, the table's D call, lacks a check against the DNA. TRBV21-1 represents a pseudogene. The CDR3 extends over 14 amino acids. The CDR3 nucleotides are TGTGCCAGCAGCCCTCGACAGGGGGCGAGTGGCTACACCTTC. Translated, it gives CASSPRQGASGYTF.

The chain combines TRBV5-1 with TRBJ1-1, with D possibly being TRBD1 (5 bases). The germline CDR1 and CDR2 sequences are SGHRS and YFSETQ. Trimming removed 4 bases at V and 4 bases at J, with 11 bases between. The CDR3 runs 13 residues. CDR3 sequence reads: CASSTWGGTEAFF. The CDR3 region has the DNA TGCGCCAGCAGCACCTGGGGGGGCACTGAAGCTTTCTTT.

This clonotype was counted a few times. The rearrangement joins TRBV7-9 to TRBJ1-1; D gene uncertain. CDR3 length: 13 residues. The V gene lost 5 bases and the J gene lost 3 bases, with 10 bases spanning the gap. The V gene's germline CDR1 is SEHNR and CDR2 FQNEAQ (reference sequence). DNA of the CDR3: TGTGCCAGCAGCCCTTCCGGGTACACTGAAGCTTTCTTT. Translation: CASSPSGYTEAFF.

This clonotype was counted a few times. V gene TRBV7-9 combines with J gene TRBJ2-1; TRBD1 is a possible D gene (6 bases). V was pared by 5 bases and J by 8 bases, with 10 bases between. This CDR3 is 12 amino acids long. Germline V lookup: CDR1 SEHNR, CDR2 FQNEAQ (reference sequence). CDR3 in DNA: TGTGCCAGCAGCCCAGGGGTCTATGAGCAGTTCTTC. Its protein product is CASSPGVYEQFF.

A few counts support this clonotype. The chain employs TRBV6-5 and TRBJ2-1; 11 bases are a match to TRBD2. This CDR3 is 15 amino acids long. CDR1 and CDR2 from the germline V gene are MNHEY and SVGAGI. With 7 bases clipped from V and 2 bases from J, the junction kept 4 bases outside the gene matches. The CDR3 reads CASKSSGGTYNEQFF. CDR3 DNA: TGTGCCAGCAAATCTAGCGGGGGGACCTACAATGAGCAGTTCTTC.

This clonotype was observed a handful of times. V is TRBV5-1 and J is TRBJ2-3; D gene unclear. Germline CDR1 reads SGHRS; CDR2 reads YFSETQ. V was pared by 2 bases and J by 2 bases, with 9 bases between. This CDR3 spans 14 amino acids. CDR3: CASSLPQTTDTQYF. CDR3 DNA: TGCGCCAGCAGCTTACCCCAGACCACAGATACGCAGTATTTT. Combining the CDR3 with reference TRBV5-1 and TRBJ2-3 gives the whole variable domain KAGVTQTPRYLIKTRGQQVTLSCSPISGHRSVSWYQQTPGQGLQFLFEYFSETQRNKGNFPGRFSGRQFSNSRSEMNVSTLELGDSALYLCASSLPQTTDTQYFGPGTRLTVL.

The V and J genes are TRBV12-3 or TRBV12-4 and TRBJ2-6; 10 bases map to TRBD1. CDR3 length: 18 residues. The ends lost 5 bases at V and 2 bases at J; junction bases unmatched: 9. Here the CDR3 DNA reads TGTGCCAGCAGTCACCGGGACAGGGGTCTGGCTGGGGCCAACGTCCTGACTTTC. Protein: CASSHRDRGLAGANVLTF.